The 21 T cell receptor beta chains in this list originate from one sample, sequenced in a study of cytomegalovirus exposure and HLA in healthy donors. The protocol was immunoSEQ multiplex PCR, while the TCRdb copy is restricted to in-frame clones and leaves out a portion. The data show 110,000 or so clones, roughly 82% seen once. Sequencing was performed on PBMCs. These receptor sequences come from a man younger than 35 in good health and CMV-seronegative.

V gene TRBV13 combines with J gene TRBJ2-1, with 8 bases aligning to TRBD2. Germline values: CDR1 PRHDT, CDR2 FYEKMQ (reference sequence). The CDR3 sequence is 15 residues long. The J segment lost 10 bases and the V segment lost 5 bases, leaving 13 bases of the junction unmatched. The CDR3 bases are TGTGCCAGCAGCCCCGGACAGCAGACTAGCGTCGAGCAGTTCTTC. Amino acid sequence: CASSPGQQTSVEQFF.

The rearrangement links TRBV30 to TRBJ1-6, with TRBD1 as a possible D gene (6 bases). Germline V CDR1 and CDR2: GTSNPN, SVGIG (reference sequence). Trimming stripped 0 bases from V and 10 bases from J, with 16 bases between. The CDR3 runs to 15 residues. As DNA, the CDR3 is TGTGCCTGGAGTGTTGGGCAGGGGCTATGGTCACCCCTCCACTTT. Translated, it gives CAWSVGQGLWSPLHF.

This clone was recorded once. The gene calls are TRBV6-1 and TRBJ2-3, with 7 positions matching TRBD2. The J segment lost 3 bases and the V segment lost 0 bases, leaving 3 bases of the junction unmatched. This CDR3 is built from 15 residues. The V gene's germline CDR1 is MNHNS and CDR2 SASEGT. The chain's CDR3 is CASSEASSGTDTQYF. The CDR3 nucleotides are TGTGCCAGCAGTGAAGCCTCTAGCGGAACAGATACGCAGTATTTT.

In its sample, this clone was seen a few times. The rearrangement uses TRBV7-9 and TRBJ2-7, with D perhaps TRBD2 (7 bases). The CDR3 has 16 amino acids. The ends were cut back, 3 bases at V and 3 bases at J, with 18 bases in the middle. Germline-derived CDR1 and CDR2 are SEHNR and FQNEAQ (reference sequence). The CDR3 protein is CASSLVTQGGLYEQYF. The CDR3 DNA reads TGTGCCAGCAGCTTGGTAACACAGGGAGGGCTCTACGAGCAGTACTTC.

The rearrangement joins TRBV5-6 to TRBJ2-7; 7 bases align to TRBD1. J gave up 2 bases and V 2 bases, and 4 bases lay outside the gene matches. The germline V gene encodes CDR1 SGHDT and CDR2 YYEEEE. This CDR3 region has 14 residues. The CDR3 spells CASSFNQGAYEQYF. In DNA, the CDR3 is TGTGCCAGCAGCTTCAATCAGGGGGCCTACGAGCAGTACTTC. Full variable domain (outside the CDR3, taken from reference TRBV5-6 and TRBJ2-7): DAGVTQSPTHLIKTRGQQVTLRCSPKSGHDTVSWYQQALGQGPQFIFQYYEEEERQRGNFPDRFSGHQFPNYSSELNVNALLLGDSALYLCASSFNQGAYEQYFGPGTRLTVT.

The rearrangement links TRBV7-2 to TRBJ2-3, with TRBD2 identical over 7 bases. The trim removed 4 bases at V and 3 bases at J, leaving 13 bases unmatched. CDR3 size: 17 residues. Per germline, CDR1 SGHTA and CDR2 FQGNSA. CDR3 bases: TGTGCCAGCAGCTATGGGGGAGGGCCGAGGGCAACAGATACGCAGTATTTT. Encoded protein: CASSYGGGPRATDTQYF. Full variable domain (rest looked up from reference TRBV7-2 and TRBJ2-3): GAGVSQSPSNKVTEKGKDVELRCDPISGHTALYWYRQSLGQGLEFLIYFQGNSAPDKSGLPSDRFSAERTGGSVSTLTIQRTQQEDSAVYLCASSYGGGPRATDTQYFGPGTRLTVL.

This clone turned up a few times. Here the CDR3 DNA reads TGTGCCTGGAGTGTAAAGGGAGAGACTGAAGCTTTCTTT. It yields the protein CAWSVKGETEAFF. V and J are TRBV30 and TRBJ1-1; D unresolved. The CDR3 extends over 13 amino acids. V shed 0 bases and J shed 5 bases, with 10 bases lying between them. Germline-derived CDR1 and CDR2 are GTSNPN and SVGIG (reference sequence).

J is TRBJ1-3 and V is TRBV5-1; unclear D gene. This CDR3 region has 15 residues. CDR1 is SGHRS, CDR2 YFSETQ, per germline. V dropped 5 bases and J dropped 3 bases, with 15 bases sitting between them. CDR3 coding DNA: TGCGCCAGCAGTCCCGGGAGTATTTTTGGAAACACCATATATTTT. Its protein is CASSPGSIFGNTIYF. Drawing the rest from reference TRBV5-1 and TRBJ1-3, the complete variable domain is KAGVTQTPRYLIKTRGQQVTLSCSPISGHRSVSWYQQTPGQGLQFLFEYFSETQRNKGNFPGRFSGRQFSNSRSEMNVSTLELGDSALYLCASSPGSIFGNTIYFGEGSWLTVV.

This clone was observed a few times. The chain combines TRBV7-6 with TRBJ1-2; 11 nucleotides align to TRBD1. The CDR3 length is 15 residues. The junction had 6 bases not matched to a gene; V was cut back by 5 bases and J by 4 bases. Per germline, CDR1 SGHVS and CDR2 FNYEAQ. The CDR3 DNA follows: TGTGCCAGCAGCAATCGGACAGGGGGCTTCTATGGCTACACCTTC. The encoded protein is CASSNRTGGFYGYTF. Drawing the rest from reference TRBV7-6 and TRBJ1-2, the complete variable domain is GAGVSQSPRYKVTKRGQDVALRCDPISGHVSLYWYRQALGQGPEFLTYFNYEAQQDKSGLPNDRFSAERPEGSISTLTIQRTEQRDSAMYRCASSNRTGGFYGYTFGSGTRLTVV.

The V call is TRBV4-1, the J call TRBJ2-4, with 12 bases identical to TRBD1. Trimming cost V 4 bases and J 0 bases; bases outside gene matches: 7. CDR1 is MGHRA, CDR2 YSYEKL, per germline. The CDR3 length is 18 residues. Here the CDR3 reads CASSLGTGGSLAKNIQYF. CDR3 sequence (DNA): TGCGCCAGCAGCCTTGGGACAGGGGGCTCTCTAGCCAAAAACATTCAGTACTTC.

The rearrangement links TRBV27 to TRBJ2-1; TRBD2 matches 12 bases. CDR3 size: 17 residues. The V gene's germline CDR1 is MNHEY and CDR2 SMNVEV (reference sequence). V shed 1 base and J 5 bases; nucleotides not matched to a gene: 6. The CDR3 sequence: CASSLYPGLAGHNEQFF. CDR3 sequence (DNA): TGTGCCAGCAGTTTATACCCCGGACTAGCGGGGCACAATGAGCAGTTCTTC.

The J gene is TRBJ2-1, the V gene TRBV30; D not certain. This CDR3 is 11 amino acids long. With 1 base removed from V and 8 bases from J, the gap between germline ends came to 6 bases. Germline V lookup: CDR1 GTSNPN, CDR2 SVGIG (reference sequence). The CDR3 DNA reads as TGTGCCTGGAGTGCGTTAGATGAGCAGTTCTTC. It translates to CAWSALDEQFF.

This clone was recorded once. This chain connects TRBV27 to TRBJ2-1; perhaps TRBD1 as D (6 bases). Germline CDR1 MNHEY, CDR2 SMNVEV (reference sequence). V was clipped by 7 bases and J by 0 bases, with 10 bases between them. The CDR3 has 14 amino acids. The CDR3 spells CASTRGGSYNEQFF. In DNA, the CDR3 is TGTGCCAGCACCCGAGGGGGCTCCTACAATGAGCAGTTCTTC.

The rearrangement uses TRBV5-1 and TRBJ1-2; D ambiguous. The CDR3 has 13 amino acids. Trimming cost V 2 bases and J 4 bases, with 9 bases left between them. Germline CDR1 is SGHRS and CDR2 is YFSETQ. CDR3 sequence: CASSFDKPYGYTF. The DNA of the CDR3 is TGCGCCAGCAGCTTTGACAAACCCTATGGCTACACCTTC.

The chain uses TRBV2 and TRBJ2-3; 11 bases line up with TRBD2. The trim removed 8 bases at V and 3 bases at J, leaving 4 bases unmatched. Germline V gene data show CDR1 as SNHLY and CDR2 as FYNNEI. The CDR3 extends over 14 amino acids. The CDR3 loop is CASPGLAVTDTQYF. For the CDR3, the DNA is TGTGCCAGCCCGGGACTAGCGGTGACAGATACGCAGTATTTT.

The rearrangement links TRBV18 to TRBJ2-7, with 11 bases lining up with TRBD2. V lost 3 bases, J lost 0 bases, and 16 bases stayed unmatched. This CDR3 has 20 amino acids. CDR1 is KGHSH and CDR2 is LQKENI in the germline V gene. The DNA for the CDR3 is TGTGCCAGCTCACCGACGCTGGCTAGCGGGGGGCCGACGAGCTCCTACGAGCAGTACTTC. This gives the protein CASSPTLASGGPTSSYEQYF.

This clone was seen once. The chain joins TRBV6-5 to TRBJ2-7; no reliable D call. Germline V gene lookup returns CDR1 MNHEY and CDR2 SVGAGI. The CDR3 has 16 residues. The V gene lost 0 bases and the J gene lost 3 bases, with 15 bases spanning the gap. The CDR3 sequence: CASSYSKPPTGYEQYF. The CDR3 DNA reads as TGTGCCAGCAGTTACTCGAAACCCCCCACTGGCTACGAGCAGTACTTC.

The CDR3 nucleotides are TGTGCCAGCAGCGTAGCTGACAGGGGGGCCTACGAGCAGTACTTC. It yields the protein CASSVADRGAYEQYF. The chain uses TRBV9 and TRBJ2-7; 9 nucleotides align to TRBD1. The CDR3 extends over 15 amino acids. Losses at the gene ends were 0 bases for V and 2 bases for J; bases not matched to a gene: 3. Germline V gives CDR1 SGDLS, CDR2 YYNGEE.

The rearrangement links TRBV7-9 to TRBJ2-5; no reliable D call. Trimming took 6 bases from V and 1 from J, leaving 3 bases between them. Per the germline V gene, CDR1 is SEHNR and CDR2 is FQNEAQ (reference sequence). The CDR3 sequence is 11 residues long. The CDR3 sequence is CASRLQETQYF. The CDR3 DNA sequence: TGTGCCAGCAGACTCCAAGAGACCCAGTACTTC.

The gene calls are TRBV27 and TRBJ2-1; a possible D gene is TRBD1 (6 bases). The CDR3 consists of 16 residues. Germline V gene lookup returns CDR1 MNHEY and CDR2 SMNVEV (reference sequence). The germline V and J ends were trimmed by 6 bases and 5 bases, with 20 bases remaining between them. The chain's CDR3 is CASSRLAGARDNEQFF. The CDR3 DNA reads TGTGCCAGCAGCCGTTTAGCAGGGGCGCGCGACAATGAGCAGTTCTTC.

In this sample, this clone turned up once. The genes are TRBV18 and TRBJ2-5; the match to TRBD1 covers 7 bases. V dropped 6 bases and J dropped 1; count of bases not matched to a gene: 5. The CDR3 has 14 amino acids. Germline CDR1 KGHSH, CDR2 LQKENI. The CDR3 bases are TGTGCCAGCTCCCTCGACAGGGTCCAAGAGACCCAGTACTTC. Translated, it gives CASSLDRVQETQYF. Drawing the rest from reference TRBV18 and TRBJ2-5, the complete variable domain is NAGVMQNPRHLVRRRGQEARLRCSPMKGHSHVYWYRQLPEEGLKFMVYLQKENIIDESGMPKERFSAEFPKEGPSILRIQQVVRGDSAAYFCASSLDRVQETQYFGPGTRLLVL.